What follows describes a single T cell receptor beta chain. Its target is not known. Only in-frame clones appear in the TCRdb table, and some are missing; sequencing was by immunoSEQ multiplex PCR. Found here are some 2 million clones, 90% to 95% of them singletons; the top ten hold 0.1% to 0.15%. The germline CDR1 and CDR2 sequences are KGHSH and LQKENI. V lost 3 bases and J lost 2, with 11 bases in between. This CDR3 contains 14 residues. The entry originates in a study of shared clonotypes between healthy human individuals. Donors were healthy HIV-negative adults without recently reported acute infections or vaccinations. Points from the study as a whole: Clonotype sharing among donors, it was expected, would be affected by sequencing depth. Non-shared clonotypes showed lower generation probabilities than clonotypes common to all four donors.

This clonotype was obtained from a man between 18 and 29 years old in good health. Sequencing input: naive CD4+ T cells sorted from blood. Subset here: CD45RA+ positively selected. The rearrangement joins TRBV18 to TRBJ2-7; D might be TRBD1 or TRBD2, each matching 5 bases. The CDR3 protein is CASSPRDAAYEQYF. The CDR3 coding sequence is TGTGCCAGCTCACCCCGGGACGCCGCCTACGAGCAGTACTTC.